This entry describes one TCR beta chain. The CDR3 consists of 14 residues. With V trimmed by 5 bases and J by 4 bases, 7 bases remained unmatched. CDR1 is SGHVS, CDR2 FQNEAQ, per germline. This specimen belongs to a study of shared T cell receptors in the human thymus. The method was immunoSEQ multiplex PCR; TCRdb's version includes in-frame clones alone and lacks a portion of them. In the table there are approximately 760,000 clones, approximately 85% of which are singletons. The data also belong to a second study, concerning human thymus T cells. From that paper: Thymus tissue was removed during corrective cardiac surgery. V and J genes seemed to be used with bias in thymic and blood repertoires. The related literature has documented a marked overlap of thymic repertoires among unrelated individuals.

This rearrangement joins TRBV7-8 to TRBJ1-1; 7 positions match TRBD1. The sequenced sample was thymocytes. This sequence was found in a girl in the first two years of life with a congenital heart defect. DNA for the CDR3: TGTGCCAGCAGCCCAGGGGGTTTTTGCACTGAAGCTTTCTTT. Protein sequence: CASSPGGFCTEAFF.